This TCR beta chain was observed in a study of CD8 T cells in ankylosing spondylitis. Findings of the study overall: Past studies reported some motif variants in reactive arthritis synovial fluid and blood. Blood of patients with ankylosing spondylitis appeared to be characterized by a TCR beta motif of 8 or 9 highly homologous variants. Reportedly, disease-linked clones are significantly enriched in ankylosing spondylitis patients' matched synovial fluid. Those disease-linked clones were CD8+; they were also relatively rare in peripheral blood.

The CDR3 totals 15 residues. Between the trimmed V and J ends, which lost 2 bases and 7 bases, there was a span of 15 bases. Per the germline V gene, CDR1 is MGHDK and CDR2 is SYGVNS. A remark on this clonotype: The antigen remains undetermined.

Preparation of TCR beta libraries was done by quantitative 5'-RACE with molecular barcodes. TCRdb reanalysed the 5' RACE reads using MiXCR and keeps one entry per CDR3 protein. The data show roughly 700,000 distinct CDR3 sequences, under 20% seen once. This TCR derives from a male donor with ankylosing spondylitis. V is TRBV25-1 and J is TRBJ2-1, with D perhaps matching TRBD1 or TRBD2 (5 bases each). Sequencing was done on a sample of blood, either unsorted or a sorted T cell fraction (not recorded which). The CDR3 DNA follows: TGTGCCAGCAGTGAAGTCGGGGCCGGAAAGAATGAGCAGTTCTTC. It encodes CASSEVGAGKNEQFF.